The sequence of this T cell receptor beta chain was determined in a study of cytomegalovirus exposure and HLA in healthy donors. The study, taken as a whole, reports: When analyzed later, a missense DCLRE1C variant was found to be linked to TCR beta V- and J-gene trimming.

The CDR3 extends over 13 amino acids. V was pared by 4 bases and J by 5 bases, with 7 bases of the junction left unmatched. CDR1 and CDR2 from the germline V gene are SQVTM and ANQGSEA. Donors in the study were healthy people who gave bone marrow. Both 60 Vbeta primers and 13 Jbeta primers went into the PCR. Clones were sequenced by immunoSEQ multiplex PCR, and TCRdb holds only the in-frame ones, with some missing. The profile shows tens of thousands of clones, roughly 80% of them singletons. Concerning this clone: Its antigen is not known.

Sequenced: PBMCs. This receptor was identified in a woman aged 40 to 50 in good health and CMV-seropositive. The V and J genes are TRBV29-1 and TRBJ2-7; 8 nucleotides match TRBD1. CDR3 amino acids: CSVVGRGPHEQYF. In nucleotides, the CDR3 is TGCAGCGTTGTTGGCAGGGGGCCCCACGAGCAGTACTTC.